A single count supports the clone carrying this TCR beta chain. The data stem from a study of blood T cells in healthy people across ages. Study as a whole: Template switching retrieved approximately one barcoded beta molecule for each two T cells.

Sample-barcoded 5' priming and a J-beta primer mix drove a second PCR of about 6 to 11 cycles. Each single sample gave us at least 3 million CDR3-containing paired-end reads. TCRdb reprocessed the 5' RACE reads via MiXCR and lists one record per CDR3 protein. This sample has 1.5 million to 2 million distinct CDR3 sequences, with 49% found just once. Sequenced material: blood. The receptor's source is a woman aged 40 to 50 in good health.

CDR3 loop: CASSKERGGTQETQYF. CDR3 nucleotides: TGTGCCAGCAGCAAAGAAAGGGGAGGGACTCAAGAGACCCAGTACTTC. The J gene is TRBJ2-5, the V gene TRBV21-1; TRBD2, the table's D call, was not compared with the DNA. TRBV21-1 is recorded as a pseudogene. The CDR3 is 16 residues long.